The clone carrying this T cell receptor beta chain appeared many times. Isolation of PBMCs was performed on about 9.9 ml fresh peripheral blood. These data originate in a study of T cells in Graves' hyperthyroidism and ophthalmopathy. RNA transcripts were the template for amplifying TCR beta CDR3 regions. The study used the HTBI primer set for a first-round RT-PCR of the TCR CDR3. In TCRdb, the multiplex PCR reads were re-called with MiXCR into one record per CDR3 protein. The sample has 250,000 to 300,000 distinct CDR3 sequences, roughly 18% seen once. This CDR3 spans 17 amino acids. V was clipped by 4 bases and J by 2 bases; unmatched bases: 11. Germline V gives CDR1 MDHEN, CDR2 SYDVKM.

The chain uses TRBV28 and TRBJ2-5, with TRBD1 matching over 9 bases. This TCR was sampled from a man in his fifties or sixties with Graves' ophthalmopathy. What was sequenced was blood. The CDR3 loop is CASSSSKRQGEQETQYF. The CDR3 nucleotides are TGTGCCAGCAGTTCCAGCAAAAGACAGGGGGAACAAGAGACCCAGTACTTC.